The 30 T cell receptor beta chains given below trace back to one sample, sequenced in a study of T cell repertoires in cytomegalovirus infection. TCRdb processed the reads anew with MiXCR; each CDR3 protein has one entry. The data show some 600,000 distinct CDR3 sequences, approximately 24% seen once. The sequencing input was CD8+ T cells from PBMCs. These receptor sequences come from a human donor in good health (CMV status not recorded). Some clones in this sample may be carry-over from other donors' samples.

The rearrangement links TRBV27 to TRBJ2-1, with a tentative D call TRBD2 (5 bases). Trimming shortened V by 2 bases and J by 8 bases, and 10 bases separated the two germline ends. The CDR3 sequence is 13 residues long. Germline CDR1 reads MNHEY; CDR2 reads SMNVEV (reference sequence). CDR3 sequence reads: CASSLALAYEQFF. In DNA, the CDR3 is TGTGCCAGCAGTTTAGCTCTAGCCTATGAGCAGTTCTTC.

This clonotype was counted a few times. The chain couples TRBV6-1 to TRBJ1-3; unclear D gene. This CDR3 comprises 14 residues. The V end was cut by 8 bases, the J end by 1 base, with 12 bases between. Germline V CDR1 and CDR2: MNHNS, SASEGT. The CDR3 spells CASGRPSSGNTIYF. The CDR3 DNA reads as TGTGCCAGCGGCCGGCCGTCATCTGGAAACACCATATATTTT.

In its sample, this clonotype was seen a few times. J is TRBJ2-1 and V is TRBV20-1, with D possibly called TRBD1 or TRBD2 (5 bases each). V lost 1 base and J lost 7, with 17 bases in between. CDR3 length equals 15 residues. Germline-derived CDR1 and CDR2 are DFQATT and SNEGSKA (reference sequence). CDR3 residues: CSARGFRDPSNEQFF. Here the CDR3 DNA reads TGCAGTGCTAGAGGTTTCAGGGACCCGTCTAATGAGCAGTTCTTC.

This clonotype was counted many times. This sequence joins TRBV7-6 and TRBJ1-1; no firm D call. CDR3 length equals 15 residues. CDR1 is SGHVS, CDR2 FNYEAQ, per germline. Trimming removed 1 base from V and 0 bases from J, with 9 bases in between. The CDR3 here is CASSLGARMNTEAFF. CDR3 bases: TGTGCCAGCAGCTTAGGGGCCAGAATGAACACTGAAGCTTTCTTT. Using reference TRBV7-6 and TRBJ1-1 for the parts outside the CDR3, the full variable domain is GAGVSQSPRYKVTKRGQDVALRCDPISGHVSLYWYRQALGQGPEFLTYFNYEAQQDKSGLPNDRFSAERPEGSISTLTIQRTEQRDSAMYRCASSLGARMNTEAFFGQGTRLTVV.

V is TRBV10-3 and J is TRBJ2-3; either TRBD1 or TRBD2 may supply D (5 bases each). Per germline, CDR1 ENHRY and CDR2 SYGVKD. V was pared by 6 bases and J by 0 bases, with 13 bases between. The CDR3 totals 15 residues. In DNA, the CDR3 is TGTGCCATCAGAGTCCCCGGGGCTAGCACAGATACGCAGTATTTT. This sequence encodes CAIRVPGASTDTQYF.

Ten or more counts support this clonotype. V gene TRBV7-6 combines with J gene TRBJ2-1; the D is unclear. The CDR3 sequence is 13 residues long. V was trimmed by 2 bases and J by 6 bases, leaving 8 bases between them. The germline gives CDR1 SGHVS, CDR2 FNYEAQ. The CDR3 sequence: CASSLSQLNEQFF. CDR3 nucleotide sequence: TGTGCCAGCAGCTTATCACAGCTCAATGAGCAGTTCTTC.

As regards this clonotype: It may be a read error: a sequence one base away is much more abundant. V usage is TRBV6-6 and J usage is TRBJ1-5; 9 bases are a match to TRBD1. The CDR3 has 14 residues. Looked up from germline, CDR1 is MNHNY and CDR2 is SVGAGI (reference sequence). This CDR3 is CASRDRGSNQPQRF. The CDR3 coding sequence is TGTGCCAGCAGGGACAGGGGAAGCAATCAGCCCCAGCGTTTT.

This chain joins TRBV4-3 and TRBJ2-5; D not certain. The CDR3 runs to 14 residues. Between the trimmed V and J ends, which lost 1 base and 2 bases, there was a span of 8 bases. Germline lookup yields CDR1 LGHNA and CDR2 YSLEER. The chain's CDR3 is CASSQALRQETQYF. The CDR3 nucleotides read TGCGCCAGCAGCCAAGCCCTGCGGCAAGAGACCCAGTACTTC.

Comments on this clonotype: A read error may be the cause here, since a much bigger clone is one base away. This chain links TRBV7-6 with TRBJ2-1, with D tentatively TRBD1 or TRBD2 (7 bases each). This CDR3 spans 14 amino acids. Germline values: CDR1 SGHVS, CDR2 FNYEAQ. The CDR3 loop reads CASSSRGGYNERFF. The DNA of the CDR3 is TGTGCCAGCAGCTCCAGGGGGGGGTACAATGAGCGGTTCTTC.

This clonotype was detected ten times or more. In DNA form, the CDR3 reads TGTGCCAGCTCATCGGCGGGGTACAATGAGCAGTTCTTC. Its translation: CASSSAGYNEQFF. The rearrangement uses TRBV7-2 and TRBJ2-1; perhaps TRBD2 as D (6 bases). V lost 8 bases to trimming and J lost 4 bases, with 12 bases between them. The CDR3 sequence is 13 residues long. The germline CDR1 and CDR2 sequences are SGHTA and FQGNSA. The entire variable domain, with the rest obtained from reference TRBV7-2 and TRBJ2-1, is as follows: GAGVSQSPSNKVTEKGKDVELRCDPISGHTALYWYRQSLGQGLEFLIYFQGNSAPDKSGLPSDRFSAERTGGSVSTLTIQRTQQEDSAVYLCASSSAGYNEQFFGPGTRLTVL.

The chain is built from TRBV14 and TRBJ1-2; the D gene is possibly TRBD1 (5 bases). CDR3 size: 14 residues. Trimming stripped 0 bases from V and 6 bases from J, with 11 bases between. Germline values: CDR1 SGHDN, CDR2 FVKESK. The chain's CDR3 is CASSQDRRVNGYTF. In DNA, the CDR3 is TGTGCCAGCAGCCAAGATCGCAGGGTGAATGGCTACACCTTC.

This clonotype occurred many times. The chain joins TRBV25-1 to TRBJ2-1, with TRBD2 matching 12 bases. The CDR3 sequence is 16 residues long. The germline gives CDR1 MGHDK, CDR2 SYGVNS. V was clipped by 9 bases and J by 4 bases; unmatched bases: 10. DNA for the CDR3: TGTGCCAGTGATCCCACTAGCGGGGGGCCATACAATGAGCAGTTCTTC. It specifies CASDPTSGGPYNEQFF.

This clonotype has ten or more counts. This chain joins TRBV7-9 and TRBJ2-7; D is ambiguous. Trimming left V 5 bases short and J 2 bases short, with 10 bases between. Germline loops: CDR1 SEHNR, CDR2 FQNEAQ (reference sequence). There are 13 residues in the CDR3. CDR3 DNA: TGTGCCAGCAGCGCTAGACAAACCTACGAGCAGTACGTC. Its translation: CASSARQTYEQYV.

About this clonotype itself: This may come from a read error, since a much larger clone is one base off. This sequence joins TRBV12-3 or TRBV12-4 and TRBJ2-1; TRBD1 might be the D (6 bases). Trimming removed 1 base at V and 12 bases at J, with 19 bases between. The CDR3 is 15 residues long. The CDR3 DNA sequence: TGTGCCAGCAGTTTAGAACAGGGTACAACAATAGTGCAGTTCTTC. Residues: CASSLEQGTTIVQFF.

This clonotype was detected many times. The J gene is TRBJ2-6, the V gene TRBV28; D call uncertain. V was clipped by 5 bases and J by 1 base, with 15 bases between them. Germline V gives CDR1 MDHEN, CDR2 SYDVKM. The CDR3 is 17 residues long. For the CDR3, the DNA is TGTGCCAGCAGTCCTACAATATTGCGATCTGGGGCCAACGTCCTGACTTTC. It specifies CASSPTILRSGANVLTF.

The rearrangement joins TRBV6-5 to TRBJ1-2; no firm D call. Germline V gives CDR1 MNHEY, CDR2 SVGAGI. CDR3 length: 16 residues. Trimming removed 6 bases at V and 6 bases at J, with 23 bases between. The CDR3 spells CASSPQFFPQSDGYTF. The CDR3 DNA follows: TGTGCCAGCAGCCCGCAGTTTTTCCCCCAGTCGGATGGCTACACCTTC.

This clonotype was picked up a small number of times. The chain carries TRBV19 and TRBJ1-1, with 7 bases aligning to TRBD1. Germline lookup yields CDR1 LNHDA and CDR2 SQIVND (reference sequence). CDR3 length equals 16 residues. V gave up 4 bases and J gave up 0 bases; unmatched junction bases: 8. The CDR3 is CASSRRETGLNTEAFF. CDR3 sequence (DNA): TGTGCCAGTAGTAGGAGGGAGACAGGGCTGAACACTGAAGCTTTCTTT.

The rearrangement joins TRBV14 to TRBJ2-5; 7 positions agree with TRBD1. The CDR3 consists of 16 residues. Per germline, CDR1 SGHDN and CDR2 FVKESK. V trimming: 0 bases; J trimming: 1 base; junction bases outside the gene matches: 5. CDR3 region: CASSQDVDRAQETQYF. The CDR3 DNA follows: TGTGCCAGCAGCCAAGATGTAGACAGGGCCCAAGAGACCCAGTACTTC.

The chain recombines TRBV15 with TRBJ2-1; no clear D gene. Trimming took 1 base from V and 10 from J, leaving 11 bases between them. Germline CDR1 and CDR2: LNHNV and YYDKDF (reference sequence). The CDR3 loop spans 13 amino acids. The CDR3 DNA is TGTGCCACCAGCAGAGCGCGAAGCCGGGAGCAGTTCTTC. It codes for CATSRARSREQFF.

This clonotype was seen only once. This chain uses TRBV6-2 or TRBV6-3 with TRBJ2-5; D possibly corresponds to TRBD1 (8 bases). V dropped 7 bases and J dropped 5 bases, with 20 bases sitting between them. The CDR3 length is 15 residues. Germline V gene lookup returns CDR1 MNHEY and CDR2 SVGEGT. The CDR3 loop is CASTTGQGGRETQYF. The CDR3 DNA is TGTGCCAGCACTACAGGACAGGGAGGGCGGGAGACCCAGTACTTC.

This clonotype was seen many times. V usage is TRBV7-9 and J usage is TRBJ1-2, with D unclear. The V and J ends lost 5 bases and 8 bases respectively, with 12 bases between them. The CDR3 has 12 amino acids. Germline V gene lookup returns CDR1 SEHNR and CDR2 FQNEAQ (reference sequence). CDR3 sequence: CASSPGALGYTF. Written as DNA, the CDR3 is TGTGCCAGCAGCCCAGGAGCTCTGGGCTACACCTTC.

This clonotype was found many times. The V and J genes are TRBV7-8 and TRBJ1-4; D unresolved. The V and J ends lost 2 bases and 2 bases respectively, with 15 bases between them. There are 17 residues in the CDR3. Looked up from germline, CDR1 is SGHVS and CDR2 is FQNEAQ. CDR3 residues: CASSLLAGGETNEKLFF. CDR3 DNA: TGTGCCAGCAGCTTATTGGCTGGCGGGGAGACTAATGAAAAACTGTTTTTT.

There are many counts of this clonotype. The J gene is TRBJ1-5, the V gene TRBV7-2, with D uncertain. The CDR3 is made up of 15 amino acids. Trimming took off 8 bases at V and 1 base at J, with 15 bases between the two ends. In germline, CDR1 is SGHTA, CDR2 FQGNSA. The CDR3 loop is CASRDERFSNQPQHF. The CDR3 region has the DNA TGTGCCAGCCGCGACGAAAGGTTCAGCAATCAGCCCCAGCATTTT.

V is TRBV4-1 and J is TRBJ1-3, with 8 bases fitting TRBD1. Germline loops: CDR1 MGHRA, CDR2 YSYEKL. V shed 0 bases and J 0 bases; nucleotides not matched to a gene: 7. This CDR3 is 18 amino acids long. The CDR3 region has the DNA TGCGCCAGCAGCCAAGATTCGGCAGGGGGCTTCTCTGGAAACACCATATATTTT. Amino acids: CASSQDSAGGFSGNTIYF.

CDR3 loop: CASSQDGIHEQFF. The CDR3 DNA sequence: TGCGCCAGCAGCCAAGATGGAATTCATGAGCAGTTCTTC. The V call is TRBV4-1, the J call TRBJ2-1; D ambiguous. CDR3 size: 13 residues. CDR1 MGHRA and CDR2 YSYEKL come from the germline V gene. Trimming shortened V by 0 bases and J by 8 bases, and 8 bases separated the two germline ends.

J is TRBJ2-1 and V is TRBV6-5, with 7 bases fitting TRBD2. Trimming took 4 bases from V and 6 from J; bases not matched to a gene: 6. The CDR3 contains 14 residues. Germline V lookup: CDR1 MNHEY, CDR2 SVGAGI. The CDR3, as DNA: TGTGCCAGCAGTTGGGGGGGGGGGATCAATGAGCAGTTCTTC. It yields the protein CASSWGGGINEQFF.

This clonotype appeared a few times. This chain links TRBV10-1 with TRBJ1-5, with D hard to call. Germline V lookup: CDR1 WNHNN, CDR2 SYGVQD (reference sequence). The V end lost 3 bases, the J end lost 2 bases, and 5 bases lay between the germline ends. This CDR3 contains 13 residues. The CDR3 spells CASSDWGNQPQHF. In nucleotides, the CDR3 is TGCGCCAGCAGTGATTGGGGCAATCAGCCCCAGCATTTT.

This clonotype was counted many times. The chain couples TRBV7-8 to TRBJ2-5; D gene unclear. CDR1 SGHVS and CDR2 FQNEAQ come from the germline V gene. The V end lost 1 base, the J end lost 5 bases, and 5 bases lay between the germline ends. The CDR3 contains 12 residues. The CDR3 DNA reads as TGTGCCAGCAGCTTAGAGACGGAGACCCAGTACTTC. Its translation: CASSLETETQYF.

This chain connects TRBV7-6 to TRBJ2-5, with D perhaps given as TRBD1 or TRBD2 (5 bases each). Trimming removed 5 bases at V and 1 base at J, with 11 bases between. This CDR3 region has 14 residues. Germline lookup yields CDR1 SGHVS and CDR2 FNYEAQ. DNA for the CDR3: TGTGCCAGCAGCCAGACCGGGGCCCAAGAGACCCAGTACTTC. Protein: CASSQTGAQETQYF.

The chain is built from TRBV12-5 and TRBJ2-7; 9 nucleotides agree with TRBD1. J was trimmed by 0 bases and V by 1 base; bases with no gene match: 1. The CDR3 consists of 15 residues. Germline V gives CDR1 LGHNT, CDR2 FRNRAP. The CDR3 DNA sequence: TGTGCTAGTGGTTTGGGGACAGGGGCCTCCTACGAGCAGTACTTC. Its translation is CASGLGTGASYEQYF.